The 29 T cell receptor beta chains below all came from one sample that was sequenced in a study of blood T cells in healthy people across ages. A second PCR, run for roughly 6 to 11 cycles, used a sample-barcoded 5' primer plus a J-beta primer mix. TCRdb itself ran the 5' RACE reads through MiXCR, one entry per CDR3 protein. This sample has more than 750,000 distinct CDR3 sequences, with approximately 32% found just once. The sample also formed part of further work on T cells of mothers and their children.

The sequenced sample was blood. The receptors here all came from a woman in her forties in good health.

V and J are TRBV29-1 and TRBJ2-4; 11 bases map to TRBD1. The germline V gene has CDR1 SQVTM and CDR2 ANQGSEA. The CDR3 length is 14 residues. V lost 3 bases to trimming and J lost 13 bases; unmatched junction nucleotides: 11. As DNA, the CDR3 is TGCAGCGTTGAGGGACAGGGGGAGTACGGGGAGCAGTACTTC. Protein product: CSVEGQGEYGEQYF.

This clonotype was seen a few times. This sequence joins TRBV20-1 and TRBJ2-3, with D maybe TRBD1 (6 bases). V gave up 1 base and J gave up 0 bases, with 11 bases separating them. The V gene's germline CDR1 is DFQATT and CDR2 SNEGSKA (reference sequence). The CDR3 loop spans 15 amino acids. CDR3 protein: CSARGHRESTDTQYF. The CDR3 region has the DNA TGCAGTGCTAGAGGACACAGGGAAAGCACAGATACGCAGTATTTT.

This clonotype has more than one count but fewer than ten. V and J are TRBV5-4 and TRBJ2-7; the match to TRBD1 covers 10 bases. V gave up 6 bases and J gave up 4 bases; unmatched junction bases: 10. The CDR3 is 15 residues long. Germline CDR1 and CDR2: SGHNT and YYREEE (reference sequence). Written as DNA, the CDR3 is TGTGCCAGCACCATGCCGGGACAGGGGATATACGAGCAGTACTTC. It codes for CASTMPGQGIYEQYF. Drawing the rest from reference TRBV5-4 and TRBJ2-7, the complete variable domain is ETGVTQSPTHLIKTRGQQVTLRCSSQSGHNTVSWYQQALGQGPQFIFQYYREEENGRGNFPPRFSGLQFPNYSSELNVNALELDDSALYLCASTMPGQGIYEQYFGPGTRLTVT.

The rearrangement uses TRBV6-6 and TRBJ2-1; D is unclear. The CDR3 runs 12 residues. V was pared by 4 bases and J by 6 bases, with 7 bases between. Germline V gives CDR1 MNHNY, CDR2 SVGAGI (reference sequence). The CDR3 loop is CASSWNRNEQFF. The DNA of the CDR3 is TGTGCCAGCAGTTGGAATCGCAATGAGCAGTTCTTC.

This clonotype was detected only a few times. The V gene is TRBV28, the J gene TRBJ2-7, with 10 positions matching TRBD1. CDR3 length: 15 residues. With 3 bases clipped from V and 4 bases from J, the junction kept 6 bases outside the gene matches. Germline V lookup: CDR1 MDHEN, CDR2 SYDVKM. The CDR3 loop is CASSFSWTGGYEQYF. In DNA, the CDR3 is TGTGCCAGCAGTTTCTCGTGGACAGGGGGGTACGAGCAGTACTTC. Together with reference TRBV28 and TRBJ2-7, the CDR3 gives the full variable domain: DVKVTQSSRYLVKRTGEKVFLECVQDMDHENMFWYRQDPGLGLRLIYFSYDVKMKEKGDIPEGYSVSREKKERFSLILESASTNQTSMYLCASSFSWTGGYEQYFGPGTRLTVT.

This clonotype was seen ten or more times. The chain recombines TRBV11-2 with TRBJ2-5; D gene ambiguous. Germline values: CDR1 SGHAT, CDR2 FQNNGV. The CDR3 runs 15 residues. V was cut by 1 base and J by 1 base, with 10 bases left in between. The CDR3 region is CASSLGYRVQETQYF. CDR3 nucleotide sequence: TGTGCCAGCAGCTTAGGATACAGAGTCCAAGAGACCCAGTACTTC. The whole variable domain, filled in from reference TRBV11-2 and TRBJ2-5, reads EAGVAQSPRYKIIEKRQSVAFWCNPISGHATLYWYQQILGQGPKLLIQFQNNGVVDDSQLPKDRFSAERLKGVDSTLKIQPAKLEDSAVYLCASSLGYRVQETQYFGPGTRLLVL.

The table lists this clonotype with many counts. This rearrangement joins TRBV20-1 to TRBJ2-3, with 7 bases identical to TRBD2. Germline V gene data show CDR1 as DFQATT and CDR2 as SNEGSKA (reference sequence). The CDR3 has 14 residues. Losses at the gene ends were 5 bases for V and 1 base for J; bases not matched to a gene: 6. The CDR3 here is CSAESSGRTDTQYF. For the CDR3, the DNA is TGCAGTGCTGAATCTAGCGGCCGCACAGATACGCAGTATTTT.

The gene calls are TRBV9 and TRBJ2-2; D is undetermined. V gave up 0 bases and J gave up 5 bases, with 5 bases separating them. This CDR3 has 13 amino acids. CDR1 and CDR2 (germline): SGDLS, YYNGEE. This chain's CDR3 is CASSVVRTGELFF. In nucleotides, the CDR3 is TGTGCCAGCAGCGTAGTCCGAACCGGGGAGCTGTTTTTT.

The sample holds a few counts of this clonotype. The CDR3 DNA is TGCAGTGCTGAGGGACAGGGGGAGCAGTACTTC. This gives the protein CSAEGQGEQYF. The chain joins TRBV20-1 to TRBJ2-7, with 10 bases fitting TRBD1. The trim removed 5 bases at V and 7 bases at J, leaving 2 bases unmatched. Germline CDR1 DFQATT, CDR2 SNEGSKA (reference sequence). The CDR3 is 11 amino acids.

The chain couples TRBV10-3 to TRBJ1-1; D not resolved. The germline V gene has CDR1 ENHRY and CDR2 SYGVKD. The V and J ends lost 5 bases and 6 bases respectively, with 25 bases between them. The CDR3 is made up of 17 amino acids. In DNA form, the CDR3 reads TGTGCCATCAGTAAGAGTGGGTTCGGGGTTAGAGAGGCTGAAGCTTTCTTT. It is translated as CAISKSGFGVREAEAFF.

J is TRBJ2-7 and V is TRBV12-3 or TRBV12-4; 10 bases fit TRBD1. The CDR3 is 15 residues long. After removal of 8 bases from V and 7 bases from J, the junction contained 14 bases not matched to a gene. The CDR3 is CASQRRTGGVYEQYF. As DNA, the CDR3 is TGTGCCAGCCAAAGGAGGACAGGGGGAGTCTATGAGCAGTACTTC.

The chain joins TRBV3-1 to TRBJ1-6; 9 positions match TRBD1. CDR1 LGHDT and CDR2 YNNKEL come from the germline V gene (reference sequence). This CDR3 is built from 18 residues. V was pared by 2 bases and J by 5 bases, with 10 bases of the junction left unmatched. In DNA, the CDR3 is TGTGCCAGCAGCCAACGACTGACAGGGGGAATCGATAATTCACCCCTCCACTTT. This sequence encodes CASSQRLTGGIDNSPLHF.

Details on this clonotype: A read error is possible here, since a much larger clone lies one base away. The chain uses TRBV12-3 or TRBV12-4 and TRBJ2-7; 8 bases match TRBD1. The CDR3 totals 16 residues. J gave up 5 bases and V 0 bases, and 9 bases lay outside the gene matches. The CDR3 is CASSLAPAGGFDEQYF. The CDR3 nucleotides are TGTGCCAGCAGTTTAGCGCCCGCAGGGGGCTTCGACGAGCAGTACTTC.

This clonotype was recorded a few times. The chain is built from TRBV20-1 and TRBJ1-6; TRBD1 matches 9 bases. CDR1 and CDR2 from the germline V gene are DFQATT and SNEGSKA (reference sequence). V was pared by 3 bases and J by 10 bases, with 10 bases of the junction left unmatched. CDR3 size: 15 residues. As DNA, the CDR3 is TGCAGTGCTAGGGGCCGGGACAGGGCATTATCACCCCTCCACTTT. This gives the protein CSARGRDRALSPLHF.

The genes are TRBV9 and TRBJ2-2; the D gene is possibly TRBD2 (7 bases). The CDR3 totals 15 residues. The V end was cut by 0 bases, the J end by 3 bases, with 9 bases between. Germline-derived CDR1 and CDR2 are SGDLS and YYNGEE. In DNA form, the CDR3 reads TGTGCCAGCAGCGTAGGGGGGGGCTACACCGGGGAGCTGTTTTTT. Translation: CASSVGGGYTGELFF.

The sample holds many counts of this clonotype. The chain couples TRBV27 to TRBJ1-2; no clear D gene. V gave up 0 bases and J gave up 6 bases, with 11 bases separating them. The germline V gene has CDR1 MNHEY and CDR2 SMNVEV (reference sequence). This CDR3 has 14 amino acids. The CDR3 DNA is TGTGCCAGCAGTTTATCGTACAGTCCGAATGGCTACACCTTC. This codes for CASSLSYSPNGYTF.

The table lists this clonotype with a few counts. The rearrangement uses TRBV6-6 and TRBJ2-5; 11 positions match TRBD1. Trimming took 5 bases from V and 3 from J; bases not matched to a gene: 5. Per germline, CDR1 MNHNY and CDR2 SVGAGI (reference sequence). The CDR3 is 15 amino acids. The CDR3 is CASSNPGQGEETQYF. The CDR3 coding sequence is TGTGCCAGCAGTAACCCGGGACAGGGGGAAGAGACCCAGTACTTC.

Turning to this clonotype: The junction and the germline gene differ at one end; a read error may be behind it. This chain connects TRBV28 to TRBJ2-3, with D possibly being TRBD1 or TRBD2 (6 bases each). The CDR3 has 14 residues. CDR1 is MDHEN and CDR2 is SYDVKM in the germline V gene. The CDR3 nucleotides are TGTGCCAGCAGTTTAAGGGGGGCGTCAGATACGCGGTATTTT. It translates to CASSLRGASDTRYF.

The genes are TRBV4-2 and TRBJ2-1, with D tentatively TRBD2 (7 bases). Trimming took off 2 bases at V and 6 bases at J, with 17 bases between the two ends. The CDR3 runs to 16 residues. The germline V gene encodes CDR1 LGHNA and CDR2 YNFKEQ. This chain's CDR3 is CASSQIGGGLINEQFF. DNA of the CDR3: TGTGCCAGCAGCCAAATCGGCGGGGGCCTGATCAATGAGCAGTTCTTC.

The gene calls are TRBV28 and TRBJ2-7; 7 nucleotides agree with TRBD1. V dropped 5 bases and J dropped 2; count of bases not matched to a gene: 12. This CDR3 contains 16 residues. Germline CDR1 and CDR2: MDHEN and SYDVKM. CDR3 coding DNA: TGTGCCAGCAGTCAACCGGACAGGAAACACACCTACGAGCAGTACTTC. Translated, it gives CASSQPDRKHTYEQYF.

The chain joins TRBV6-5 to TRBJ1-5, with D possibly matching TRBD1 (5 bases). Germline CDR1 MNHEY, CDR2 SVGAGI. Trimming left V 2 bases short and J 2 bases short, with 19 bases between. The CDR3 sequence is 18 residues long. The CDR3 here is CASSYPQAPGLGNQPQHF. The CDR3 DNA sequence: TGTGCCAGCAGTTACCCCCAGGCCCCGGGGCTTGGCAATCAGCCCCAGCATTTT.

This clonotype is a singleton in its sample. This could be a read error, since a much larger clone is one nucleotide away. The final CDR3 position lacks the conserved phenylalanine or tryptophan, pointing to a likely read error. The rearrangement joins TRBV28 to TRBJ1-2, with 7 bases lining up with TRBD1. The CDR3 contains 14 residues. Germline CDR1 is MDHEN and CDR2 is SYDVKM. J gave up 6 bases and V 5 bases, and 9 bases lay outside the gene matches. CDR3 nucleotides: TGTGCCAGCAGTCCCCTAACAGGGGTTAATGGCTACACCTAC. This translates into CASSPLTGVNGYTY.

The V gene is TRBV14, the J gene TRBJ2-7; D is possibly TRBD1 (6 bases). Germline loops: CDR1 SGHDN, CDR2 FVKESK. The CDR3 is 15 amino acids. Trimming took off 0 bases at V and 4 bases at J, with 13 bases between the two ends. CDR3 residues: CASSQDLVRGYEQYF. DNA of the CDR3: TGTGCCAGCAGCCAAGATCTCGTCAGGGGTTACGAGCAGTACTTC.

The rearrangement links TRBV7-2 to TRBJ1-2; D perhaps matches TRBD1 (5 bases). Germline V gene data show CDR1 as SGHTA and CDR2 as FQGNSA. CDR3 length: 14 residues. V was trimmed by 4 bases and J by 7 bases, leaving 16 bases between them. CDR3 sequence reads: CASSSKVTGVGYTF. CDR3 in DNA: TGTGCCAGCAGCTCTAAGGTAACAGGTGTTGGCTACACCTTC.

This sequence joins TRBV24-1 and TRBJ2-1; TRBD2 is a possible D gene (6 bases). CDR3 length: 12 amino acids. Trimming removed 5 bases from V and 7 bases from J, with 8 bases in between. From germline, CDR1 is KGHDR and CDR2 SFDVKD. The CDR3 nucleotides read TGTGCCACCAGTGCACTAGCTAATGAGCAGTTCTTC. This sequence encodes CATSALANEQFF.

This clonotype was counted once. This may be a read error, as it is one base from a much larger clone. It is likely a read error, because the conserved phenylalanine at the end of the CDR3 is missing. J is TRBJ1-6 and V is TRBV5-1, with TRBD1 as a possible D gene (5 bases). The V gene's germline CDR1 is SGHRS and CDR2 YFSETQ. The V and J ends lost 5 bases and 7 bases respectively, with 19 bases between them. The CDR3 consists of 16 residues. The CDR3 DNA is TGCGCCAGCAGTGAACAGGCCAGATACGGGAATTCACCCCTCCACTAT. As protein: CASSEQARYGNSPLHY.

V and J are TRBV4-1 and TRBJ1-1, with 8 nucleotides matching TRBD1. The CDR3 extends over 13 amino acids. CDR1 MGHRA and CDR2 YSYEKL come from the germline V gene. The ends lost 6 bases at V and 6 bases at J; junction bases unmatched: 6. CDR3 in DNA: TGCGCCAGCAGGCTCCTGACAGGGGCTGAAGCTTTCTTT. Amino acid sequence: CASRLLTGAEAFF.

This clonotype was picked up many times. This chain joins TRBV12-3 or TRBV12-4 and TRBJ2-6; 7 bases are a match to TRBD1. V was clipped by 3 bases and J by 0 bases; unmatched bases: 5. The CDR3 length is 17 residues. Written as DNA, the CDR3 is TGTGCCAGCAGTTTCCGACAGGGCCCCTCTGGGGCCAACGTCCTGACTTTC. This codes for CASSFRQGPSGANVLTF.

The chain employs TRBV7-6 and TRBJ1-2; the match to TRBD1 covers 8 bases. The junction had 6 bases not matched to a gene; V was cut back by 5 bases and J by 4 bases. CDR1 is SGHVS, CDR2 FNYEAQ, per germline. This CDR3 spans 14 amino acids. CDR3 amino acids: CASSATGEVYGYTF. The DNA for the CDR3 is TGTGCCAGCAGCGCGACAGGGGAAGTCTATGGCTACACCTTC.